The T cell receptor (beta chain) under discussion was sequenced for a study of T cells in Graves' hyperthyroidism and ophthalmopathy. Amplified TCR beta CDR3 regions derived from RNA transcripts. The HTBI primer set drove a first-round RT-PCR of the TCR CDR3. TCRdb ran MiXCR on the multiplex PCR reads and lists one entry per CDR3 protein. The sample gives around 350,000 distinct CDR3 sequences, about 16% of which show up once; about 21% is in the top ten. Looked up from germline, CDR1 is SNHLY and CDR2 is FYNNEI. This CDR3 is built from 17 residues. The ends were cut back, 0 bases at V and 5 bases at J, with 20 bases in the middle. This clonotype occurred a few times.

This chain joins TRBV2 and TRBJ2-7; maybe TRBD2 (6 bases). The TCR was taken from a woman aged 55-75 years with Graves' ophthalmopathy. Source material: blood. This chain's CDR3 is CASSEALGLRGSHEQYF. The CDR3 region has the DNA TGTGCCAGCAGTGAAGCGCTGGGGCTCCGGGGGAGCCACGAGCAGTACTTC.